The text below deals with one T cell receptor (beta chain). This sample was included in a study of blood T cell repertoires in COVID-19. The table came from immunoSEQ multiplex PCR; TCRdb's copy has only in-frame clones and leaves some out. The repertoire has approximately 110,000 clones, about 85% of them found once; the top ten carry roughly 1.4%. CDR1 is SGHRS and CDR2 is YFSETQ in the germline V gene. Trimming pared 0 bases from V and 5 bases from J, leaving 9 bases between. This CDR3 contains 14 residues. What was sequenced was peripheral blood. The genes are TRBV5-1 and TRBJ2-1, with D tentatively TRBD2 (5 bases). The receptor's source is a man aged 35 to 55 with acute or convalescent COVID-19. The CDR3 DNA reads as TGCGCCAGCAGCTTGGCTAGCCCCGACAATGAGCAGTTCTTC. It translates to CASSLASPDNEQFF.